This record concerns one T cell receptor beta chain sequence. The source of the sample is a study of blood T cell repertoires in COVID-19. Study context: Sources were T cells, B-cell-depleted T cells, or PBMCs; the material itself was cDNA or gDNA.

Germline V gene lookup returns CDR1 SGHNT and CDR2 YYREEE (reference sequence). The CDR3 has 15 residues. V gave up 4 bases and J gave up 0 bases; unmatched junction bases: 3. The table came from immunoSEQ multiplex PCR; TCRdb's copy has only in-frame clones and leaves some out. The table includes about 12,000 clones, over 60% detected once. The sequencing sample was made of peripheral blood. The chain uses TRBV5-4 and TRBJ2-5, with 10 bases lining up with TRBD2. This receptor was identified in a man in his sixties with COVID-19, enrolled during active disease. This chain's CDR3 is CASSRGLANQETQYF. The CDR3 nucleotides are TGTGCCAGCAGCCGGGGACTAGCGAACCAAGAGACCCAGTACTTC.